The 11 T cell receptor beta chains below all came from one sample that was sequenced in a study of beta chain features in type 1 diabetes (dated by TCRdb to 2016 to 2019). The library was made by the immunoSEQ multiplex PCR assay. The entire amount of isolated RNA was reverse transcribed using the High Capacity cDNA Reverse Transcription Kit, so the sequenced TCRB transcripts were expressed ones. Sourced from immuneACCESS, this table was stored by TCRdb with only in-frame sequences that have V and J called. A share of the clones is absent; for the studies checked, an unresolved V gene accounts for under half, and the remainder has no known explanation. This sample gives 130,000 to 150,000 clones in total; around 50% of them show up just once. The ten largest clones add up to around 0.42% of the sample. Sequencing used Tregs from blood. The sample's cell subset or site, from its label and the paper: regulatory CD4+ T cells. These receptor sequences come from a man aged 18 to 29 in good health.

This chain connects TRBV30 to TRBJ2-5; D unclear. Germline V gene data show CDR1 as GTSNPN and CDR2 as SVGIG (reference sequence). V gave up 0 bases and J gave up 0 bases, with 8 bases separating them. This CDR3 is 14 amino acids long. CDR3 loop: CAWSVPAYQETQYF. CDR3 bases: TGTGCCTGGAGTGTACCTGCGTACCAAGAGACCCAGTACTTC.

The table lists this clone with a few counts. Other DNA variants within this sample encode the same CDR3. This chain joins TRBV30 and TRBJ1-5, with TRBD1 as a possible D gene (6 bases). This CDR3 has 13 residues. V lost 0 bases and J 7 bases, leaving 10 bases between the germline ends. Germline V gene sequence: CDR1 GTSNPN, CDR2 SVGIG (reference sequence). The CDR3, as DNA: TGTGCCTGGAGTGTAGGGGGTGCCCAGCCCCAGCATTTT. Translating it yields CAWSVGGAQPQHF.

This clone appeared once. The V and J genes are TRBV2 and TRBJ1-2; D is undetermined. The CDR3 is 11 residues long. Germline V gene lookup returns CDR1 SNHLY and CDR2 FYNNEI. V lost 1 base, J lost 7 bases, and 4 bases lay in between. The CDR3, as DNA: TGTGCCAGCAGTGAAGGGAGTGGCTACACCTTC. It specifies CASSEGSGYTF.

In regard to this clone: The same CDR3 arises from other DNA sequences in this sample as well. V and J are TRBV7-2 and TRBJ2-6; maybe TRBD2 (6 bases). From germline, CDR1 is SGHTA and CDR2 FQGNSA. The CDR3 runs to 16 residues. V was trimmed by 1 base and J by 0 bases, leaving 7 bases between them. CDR3 protein: CASSLVGGSGANVLTF. The CDR3 DNA reads as TGTGCCAGCAGCTTAGTGGGGGGCTCTGGGGCCAACGTCCTGACTTTC.

In this sample, this clone turned up a few times. The genes are TRBV6-6 and TRBJ2-3; D possibly corresponds to TRBD2 (6 bases). Trimming took off 4 bases at V and 1 base at J, with 12 bases between the two ends. Germline CDR1 and CDR2: MNHNY and SVGAGI (reference sequence). The CDR3 length is 15 residues. CDR3 in amino acids: CASSLLGGGTDTQYF. The CDR3 DNA follows: TGTGCCAGCAGTTTATTAGGAGGGGGCACAGATACGCAGTATTTT.

The V call is TRBV9, the J call TRBJ1-2; D might be TRBD1 (6 bases). CDR3 size: 15 residues. V shed 3 bases and J shed 4 bases, with 16 bases lying between them. The germline V gene encodes CDR1 SGDLS and CDR2 YYNGEE. The CDR3 DNA sequence: TGTGCCAGCAGCGGAAGGGGGGGGTCGCGCTATGGCTACACCTTC. Protein product: CASSGRGGSRYGYTF.

This clone was recorded a few times. This rearrangement joins TRBV28 to TRBJ1-2, with TRBD1 matching over 12 bases. This CDR3 is built from 16 residues. CDR1 is MDHEN, CDR2 SYDVKM, per germline. The junction had 7 bases not matched to a gene; V was cut back by 5 bases and J by 3 bases. CDR3 DNA sequence: TGTGCCAGCAGTAACCGGGACAGGGGGCCGTACTATGGCTACACCTTC. Translation: CASSNRDRGPYYGYTF.

J is TRBJ2-7 and V is TRBV19; D not certain. CDR3 length: 15 residues. Trimming shortened V by 5 bases and J by 5 bases, and 19 bases separated the two germline ends. Germline values: CDR1 LNHDA, CDR2 SQIVND (reference sequence). CDR3 bases: TGTGCCAGTAGTTTGAGGCAGACCCTGGTCCACGAGCAGTACTTC. Amino acids: CASSLRQTLVHEQYF.

The chain employs TRBV10-3 and TRBJ2-2, with TRBD1 matching over 8 bases. Germline V lookup: CDR1 ENHRY, CDR2 SYGVKD. This CDR3 has 18 amino acids. Losses at the gene ends were 0 bases for V and 5 bases for J; bases not matched to a gene: 11. CDR3 nucleotides: TGTGCCATCAGTGAGTCGAAGTCGAGACAGGGGCGGACCGGGGAGCTGTTTTTT. Translating gives CAISESKSRQGRTGELFF.

The V gene is TRBV28, the J gene TRBJ1-2; maybe TRBD1 (6 bases). Trimming pared 4 bases from V and 7 bases from J, leaving 16 bases between. CDR3 size: 14 residues. Germline assignment: CDR1 MDHEN and CDR2 SYDVKM. The CDR3 sequence: CASSSGQYVGGYTF. CDR3 in DNA: TGTGCCAGCAGTTCAGGACAGTACGTCGGTGGCTACACCTTC.

The V call is TRBV6-1, the J call TRBJ1-1, with a tentative D call TRBD1 (5 bases). Germline V lookup: CDR1 MNHNS, CDR2 SASEGT. The germline V and J ends were trimmed by 6 bases and 0 bases, with 11 bases remaining between them. This CDR3 contains 14 residues. The CDR3 bases are TGTGCCAGCAGCGGCCAGGGCATGAACACTGAAGCTTTCTTT. Translating gives CASSGQGMNTEAFF.